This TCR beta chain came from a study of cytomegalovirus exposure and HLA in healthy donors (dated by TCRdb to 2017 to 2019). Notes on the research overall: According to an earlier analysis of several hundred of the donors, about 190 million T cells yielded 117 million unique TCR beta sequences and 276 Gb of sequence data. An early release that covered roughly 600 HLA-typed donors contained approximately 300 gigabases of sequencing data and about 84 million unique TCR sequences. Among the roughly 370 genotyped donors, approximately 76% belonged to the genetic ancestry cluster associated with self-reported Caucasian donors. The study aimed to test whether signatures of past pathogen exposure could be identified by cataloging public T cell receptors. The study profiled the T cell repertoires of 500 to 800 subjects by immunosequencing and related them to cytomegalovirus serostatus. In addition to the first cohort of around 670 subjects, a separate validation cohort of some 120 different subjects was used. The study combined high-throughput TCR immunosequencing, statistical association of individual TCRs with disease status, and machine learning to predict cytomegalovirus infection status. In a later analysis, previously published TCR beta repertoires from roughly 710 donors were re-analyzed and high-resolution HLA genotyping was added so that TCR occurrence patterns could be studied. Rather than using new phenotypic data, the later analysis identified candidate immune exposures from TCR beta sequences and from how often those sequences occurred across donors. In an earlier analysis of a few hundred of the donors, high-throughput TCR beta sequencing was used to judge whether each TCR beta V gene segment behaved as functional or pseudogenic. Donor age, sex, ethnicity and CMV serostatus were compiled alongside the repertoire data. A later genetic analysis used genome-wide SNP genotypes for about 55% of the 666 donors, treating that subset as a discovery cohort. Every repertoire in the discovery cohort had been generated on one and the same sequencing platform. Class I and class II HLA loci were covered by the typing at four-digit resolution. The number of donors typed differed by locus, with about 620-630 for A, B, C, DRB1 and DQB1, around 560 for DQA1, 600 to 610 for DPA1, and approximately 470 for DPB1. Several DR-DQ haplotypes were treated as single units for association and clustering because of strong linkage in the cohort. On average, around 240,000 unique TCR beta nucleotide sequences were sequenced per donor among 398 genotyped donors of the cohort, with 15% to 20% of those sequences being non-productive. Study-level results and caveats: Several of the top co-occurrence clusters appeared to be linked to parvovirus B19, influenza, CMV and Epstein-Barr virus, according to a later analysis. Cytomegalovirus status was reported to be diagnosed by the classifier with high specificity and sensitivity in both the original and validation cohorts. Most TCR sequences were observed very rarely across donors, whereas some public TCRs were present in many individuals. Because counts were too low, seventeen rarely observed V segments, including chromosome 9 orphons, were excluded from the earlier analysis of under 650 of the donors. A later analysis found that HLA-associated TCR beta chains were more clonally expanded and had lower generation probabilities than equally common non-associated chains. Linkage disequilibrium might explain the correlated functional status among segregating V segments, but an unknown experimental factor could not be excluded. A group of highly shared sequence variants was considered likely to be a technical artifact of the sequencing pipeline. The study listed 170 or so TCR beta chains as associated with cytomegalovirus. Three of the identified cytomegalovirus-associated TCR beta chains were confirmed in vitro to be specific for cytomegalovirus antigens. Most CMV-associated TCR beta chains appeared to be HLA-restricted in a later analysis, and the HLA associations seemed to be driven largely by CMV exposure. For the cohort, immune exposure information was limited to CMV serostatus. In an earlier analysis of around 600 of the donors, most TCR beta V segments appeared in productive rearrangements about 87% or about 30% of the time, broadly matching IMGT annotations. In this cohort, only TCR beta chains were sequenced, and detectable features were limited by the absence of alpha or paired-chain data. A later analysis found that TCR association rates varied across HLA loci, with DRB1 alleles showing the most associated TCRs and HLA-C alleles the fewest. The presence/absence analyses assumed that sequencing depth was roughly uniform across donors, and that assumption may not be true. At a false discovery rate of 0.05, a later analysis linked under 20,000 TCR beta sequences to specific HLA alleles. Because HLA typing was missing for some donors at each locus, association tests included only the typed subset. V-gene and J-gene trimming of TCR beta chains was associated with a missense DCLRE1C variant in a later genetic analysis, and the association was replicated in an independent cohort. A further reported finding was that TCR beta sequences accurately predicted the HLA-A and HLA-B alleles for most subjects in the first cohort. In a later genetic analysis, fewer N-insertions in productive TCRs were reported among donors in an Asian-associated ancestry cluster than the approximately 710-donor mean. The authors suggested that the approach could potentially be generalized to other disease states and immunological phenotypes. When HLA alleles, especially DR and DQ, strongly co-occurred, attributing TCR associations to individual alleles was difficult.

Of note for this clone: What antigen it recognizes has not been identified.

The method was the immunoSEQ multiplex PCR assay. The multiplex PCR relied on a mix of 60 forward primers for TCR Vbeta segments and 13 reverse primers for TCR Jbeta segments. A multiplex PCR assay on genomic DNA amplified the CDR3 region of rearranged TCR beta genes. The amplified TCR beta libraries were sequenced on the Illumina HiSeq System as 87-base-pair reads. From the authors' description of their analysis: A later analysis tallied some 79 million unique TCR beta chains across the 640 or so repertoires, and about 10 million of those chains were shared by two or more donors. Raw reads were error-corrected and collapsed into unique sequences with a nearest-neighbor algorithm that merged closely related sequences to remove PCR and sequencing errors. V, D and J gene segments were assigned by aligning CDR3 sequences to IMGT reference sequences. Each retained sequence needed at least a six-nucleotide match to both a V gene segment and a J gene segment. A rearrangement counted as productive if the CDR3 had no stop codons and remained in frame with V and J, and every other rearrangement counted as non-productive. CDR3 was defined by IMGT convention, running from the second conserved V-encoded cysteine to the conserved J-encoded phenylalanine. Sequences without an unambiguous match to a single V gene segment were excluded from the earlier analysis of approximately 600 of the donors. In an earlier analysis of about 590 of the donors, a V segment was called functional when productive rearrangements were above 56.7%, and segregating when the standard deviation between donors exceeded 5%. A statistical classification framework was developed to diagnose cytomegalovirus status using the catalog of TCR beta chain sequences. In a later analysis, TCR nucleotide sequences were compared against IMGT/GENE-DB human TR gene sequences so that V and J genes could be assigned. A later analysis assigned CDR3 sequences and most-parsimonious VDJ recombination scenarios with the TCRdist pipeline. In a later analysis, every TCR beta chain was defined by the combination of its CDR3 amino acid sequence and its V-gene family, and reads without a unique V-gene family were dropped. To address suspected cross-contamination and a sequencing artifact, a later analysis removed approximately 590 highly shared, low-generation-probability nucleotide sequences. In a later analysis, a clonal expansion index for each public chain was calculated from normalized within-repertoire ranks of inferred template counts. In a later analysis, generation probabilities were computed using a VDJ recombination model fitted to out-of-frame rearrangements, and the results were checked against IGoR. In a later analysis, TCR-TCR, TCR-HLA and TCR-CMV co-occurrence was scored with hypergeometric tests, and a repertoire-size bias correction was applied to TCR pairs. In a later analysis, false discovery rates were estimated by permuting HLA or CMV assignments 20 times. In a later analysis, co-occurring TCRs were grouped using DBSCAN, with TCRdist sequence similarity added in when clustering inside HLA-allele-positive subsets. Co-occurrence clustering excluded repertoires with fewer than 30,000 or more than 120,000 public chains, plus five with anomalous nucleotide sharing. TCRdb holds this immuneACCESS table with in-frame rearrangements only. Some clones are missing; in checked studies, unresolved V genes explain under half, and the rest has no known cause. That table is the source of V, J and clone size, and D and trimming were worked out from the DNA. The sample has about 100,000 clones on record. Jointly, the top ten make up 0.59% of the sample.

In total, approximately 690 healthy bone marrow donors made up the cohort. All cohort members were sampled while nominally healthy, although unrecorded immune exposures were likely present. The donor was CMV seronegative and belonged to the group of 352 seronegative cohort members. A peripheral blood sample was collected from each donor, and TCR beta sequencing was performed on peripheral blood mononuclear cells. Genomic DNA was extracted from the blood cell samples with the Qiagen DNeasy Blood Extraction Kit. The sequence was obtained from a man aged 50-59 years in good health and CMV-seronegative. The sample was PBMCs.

The CDR3 reads as follows: CASGLAGTGGTGELFF. The nucleotide sequence is given as TGTGCTAGTGGTTTGGCTGGGACAGGGGGCACCGGGGAGCTGTTTTTT. The rearrangement combines TRBV12-5 with TRBJ2-2; a stretch of 11 junction bases matches TRBD1. CDR1 LGHNT and CDR2 FRNRAP were looked up in the germline V gene. The CDR3 measures 16 amino acids from cysteine to phenylalanine. Only the CDR3 DNA is retained, 48 bases long and in frame from the first base. V is cut back by 1 base and J by 4 bases, with 2 bases in the junction unmatched.